The 28 T cell receptor beta chains in this list originate from one sample, sequenced in a study of blood T cell repertoires in COVID-19. This table comes from immunoSEQ multiplex PCR, and its TCRdb copy is limited to in-frame clones, with some not included. The sample holds about 150,000 clones; over 80% are singletons and the top ten take about 3%. The material sequenced was peripheral blood. The receptors stem from a woman between 35 and 50 years old with active or convalescent COVID-19.

CDR3 sequence reads: CASSYLRGGNTGELFF. The CDR3 DNA reads as TGTGCCAGCAGTTACCTGAGGGGAGGGAACACCGGGGAGCTGTTTTTT. V gene TRBV6-5 combines with J gene TRBJ2-2, with D maybe TRBD2 (6 bases). V shed 2 bases and J shed 1 base, with 11 bases lying between them. CDR1 and CDR2 (germline): MNHEY, SVGAGI. The CDR3 loop spans 16 amino acids.

The chain employs TRBV5-4 and TRBJ2-3, with 10 bases that match TRBD2. With V trimmed by 7 bases and J by 2 bases, 7 bases remained unmatched. CDR3 length: 15 residues. In germline, CDR1 is SGHNT, CDR2 YYREEE (reference sequence). The CDR3 protein is CASGITSGNTDTQYF. In nucleotides, the CDR3 is TGTGCCAGCGGCATAACTAGCGGGAACACAGATACGCAGTATTTT.

The chain combines TRBV5-1 with TRBJ2-7; tentative D call: TRBD2 (5 bases). From germline, CDR1 is SGHRS and CDR2 YFSETQ. The V and J ends lost 4 bases and 0 bases respectively, with 8 bases between them. There are 13 residues in the CDR3. Here the CDR3 reads CASSMGSSYEQYF. Written as DNA, the CDR3 is TGCGCCAGCAGCATGGGGAGCTCCTACGAGCAGTACTTC.

V and J are TRBV28 and TRBJ2-2; TRBD1 matches at 10 bases. J gave up 6 bases and V 5 bases, and 9 bases lay outside the gene matches. This CDR3 region has 16 residues. The V gene's germline CDR1 is MDHEN and CDR2 SYDVKM. CDR3: CASSLGTGVLAGELFF. The CDR3 DNA sequence: TGTGCCAGCAGTCTCGGGACAGGGGTCCTTGCCGGGGAGCTGTTTTTT. Full variable domain (outside the CDR3, taken from reference TRBV28 and TRBJ2-2): DVKVTQSSRYLVKRTGEKVFLECVQDMDHENMFWYRQDPGLGLRLIYFSYDVKMKEKGDIPEGYSVSREKKERFSLILESASTNQTSMYLCASSLGTGVLAGELFFGEGSRLTVL.

The gene calls are TRBV3-1 (or the pseudogene TRBV3-2) and TRBJ2-3, with 7 bases identical to TRBD2. Germline lookup yields CDR1 LGHDT and CDR2 YNNKEL (reference sequence). The V segment lost 3 bases and the J segment 5 bases; nucleotides outside the gene matches: 11. CDR3 size: 16 residues. The CDR3 DNA follows: TGTGCCAGCAGCCACCAATGGGCTAGCGGAGAAGATACGCAGTATTTT. Residues: CASSHQWASGEDTQYF.

This clone was seen just once. DNA of the CDR3: TGTGCCAGCAGTTACGTCGGGTCGGGACTAGCCAAAAACATTCAGTACTTC. Amino acids: CASSYVGSGLAKNIQYF. The chain uses TRBV6-2 or TRBV6-3 and TRBJ2-4; D might be TRBD2 (6 bases). The V end lost 2 bases, the J end lost 0 bases, and 14 bases lay between the germline ends. In germline, CDR1 is MNHEY, CDR2 SVGEGT. The CDR3 has 17 amino acids.

The CDR3 region has the DNA TGTGCCAGCAGTCTTAGACAGGGGCCGAATGGCTACACCTTC. This codes for CASSLRQGPNGYTF. This chain joins TRBV28 and TRBJ1-2; the match to TRBD1 covers 8 bases. Germline assignment: CDR1 MDHEN and CDR2 SYDVKM. This CDR3 has 14 amino acids. Trimming cost V 5 bases and J 6 bases; bases outside gene matches: 8.

The chain joins TRBV3-1 (or the pseudogene TRBV3-2) to TRBJ2-3, with a tentative D call TRBD2 (6 bases). V dropped 1 base and J dropped 4 bases, with 18 bases sitting between them. The CDR3 is 17 amino acids. Germline CDR1 LGHDT, CDR2 YNNKEL (reference sequence). CDR3 amino acids: CASSQAGRDPGADTQYF. CDR3 nucleotides: TGTGCCAGCAGCCAAGCTGGACGGGACCCGGGGGCAGATACGCAGTATTTT.

The chain combines TRBV16 with TRBJ1-1, with D maybe TRBD1 (5 bases). Germline V gene data show CDR1 as KGHSY and CDR2 as FQNENV. V gave up 1 base and J gave up 3 bases, with 9 bases separating them. CDR3 size: 14 residues. The CDR3 region is CASSQWRGDTEAFF. The CDR3 DNA reads as TGTGCCAGCAGCCAATGGAGGGGAGACACTGAAGCTTTCTTT.

The chain combines TRBV2 with TRBJ2-3, with D perhaps TRBD1 (6 bases). Trimming took 4 bases from V and 1 from J, leaving 9 bases between them. Germline CDR1 is SNHLY and CDR2 is FYNNEI. The CDR3 has 14 amino acids. The CDR3 nucleotides are TGTGCCAGCAGTGGGGGGCGAGGCACAGATACGCAGTATTTT. It is translated as CASSGGRGTDTQYF.

A few counts support this clone. Other DNA sequences in the same sample also yield this CDR3. The chain links TRBV12-3 or TRBV12-4 to TRBJ1-1, with D tentatively TRBD1 (6 bases). CDR3 size: 13 residues. With 3 bases removed from V and 1 base from J, the gap between germline ends came to 6 bases. The CDR3 is CASSLGANTEAFF. Here the CDR3 DNA reads TGTGCCAGCAGTTTGGGGGCGAACACTGAAGCTTTCTTT.

This chain uses TRBV7-2 with TRBJ1-1; the D is unclear. The germline CDR1 and CDR2 sequences are SGHTA and FQGNSA. This CDR3 has 11 residues. V lost 0 bases, J lost 8 bases, and 4 bases lay in between. CDR3 bases: TGTGCCAGCAGCTTAGCACGGGAAGCTTTCTTT. Encoded protein: CASSLAREAFF.

The V gene is TRBV29-1, the J gene TRBJ2-1; D perhaps matches TRBD1 (6 bases). The V and J ends lost 6 bases and 0 bases respectively, with 18 bases between them. CDR1 is SQVTM, CDR2 ANQGSEA, per germline. This CDR3 region has 16 residues. The CDR3 loop reads CSVDDRTPSSYNEQFF. As DNA, the CDR3 is TGCAGCGTCGACGACAGGACTCCCAGCTCCTACAATGAGCAGTTCTTC.

The V call is TRBV9, the J call TRBJ2-1, with D perhaps matching TRBD1 (6 bases). V gave up 4 bases and J gave up 2 bases, with 16 bases separating them. The germline CDR1 and CDR2 sequences are SGDLS and YYNGEE. This CDR3 has 16 residues. This chain's CDR3 is CASSPQTGSTYNEQFF. CDR3 nucleotides: TGTGCCAGCAGCCCCCAGACAGGCTCTACCTACAATGAGCAGTTCTTC.

This sequence joins TRBV5-5 and TRBJ1-1; D uncertain. The CDR3 has 11 residues. The germline gives CDR1 SGHKS, CDR2 YYEKEE (reference sequence). V lost 9 bases and J lost 1, with 7 bases in between. This chain's CDR3 is CATAGNTEAFF. The CDR3 nucleotides are TGTGCCACTGCAGGGAACACTGAAGCTTTCTTT.

This clone showed up just once. CDR3 bases: TGCAGTGCTAGTCACGGGACTAGCGGGACCTACGAGCAGTACTTC. This sequence encodes CSASHGTSGTYEQYF. This chain joins TRBV20-1 and TRBJ2-7; 13 nucleotides agree with TRBD2. The CDR3 sequence is 15 residues long. Trimming removed 3 bases from V and 2 bases from J; junction bases left unmatched: 4. CDR1 DFQATT and CDR2 SNEGSKA come from the germline V gene (reference sequence).

This chain links TRBV10-2 with TRBJ1-1, with TRBD1 matching 9 bases. V lost 3 bases and J lost 4; bases outside the gene matches: 3. The CDR3 totals 14 residues. Germline V gene lookup returns CDR1 WSHSY and CDR2 SAAADI. CDR3 coding DNA: TGCGCCAGCAGTGAACAGGGGGCGAGCACTGAAGCTTTCTTT. Amino acid sequence: CASSEQGASTEAFF.

The rearrangement links TRBV28 to TRBJ1-3, with 8 nucleotides matching TRBD1. CDR3 length: 17 amino acids. Germline CDR1 and CDR2: MDHEN and SYDVKM. J was trimmed by 2 bases and V by 2 bases; bases with no gene match: 8. CDR3 nucleotide sequence: TGTGCCAGCAGTTTAACCAGGACAGGGTGGACTGGAAACACCATATATTTT. Amino acids: CASSLTRTGWTGNTIYF.

The chain carries TRBV9 and TRBJ1-6; a weak D match, TRBD1 (5 bases). There are 14 residues in the CDR3. Germline V lookup: CDR1 SGDLS, CDR2 YYNGEE. Trimming removed 3 bases at V and 7 bases at J, with 11 bases between. The CDR3 spells CASSGGTVNSPLHF. CDR3 nucleotides: TGTGCCAGCAGCGGCGGGACGGTGAATTCACCCCTCCACTTT.

The rearrangement joins TRBV6-5 to TRBJ1-3, with 7 bases aligning to TRBD1. The CDR3 consists of 13 residues. Per the germline V gene, CDR1 is MNHEY and CDR2 is SVGAGI. The J segment lost 7 bases and the V segment lost 5 bases, leaving 5 bases of the junction unmatched. The CDR3 sequence is CASSLSRGNTIYF. CDR3 in DNA: TGTGCCAGCAGTCTCAGCAGGGGGAACACCATATATTTT.

As for this clone: At the DNA level, this CDR3 is encoded by other sequences in the same sample as well. This chain links TRBV28 with TRBJ1-4; D call uncertain. Trimming stripped 3 bases from V and 7 bases from J, with 3 bases between. Germline V lookup: CDR1 MDHEN, CDR2 SYDVKM. The length of the CDR3 is 11 residues. CDR3 amino acids: CASSLREKLFF. The CDR3 DNA follows: TGTGCCAGCAGTTTGCGTGAAAAACTGTTTTTT.

V is TRBV5-1 and J is TRBJ2-2; 7 bases are shared with TRBD1. Germline trimming cut 1 base from V and 3 bases from J; bases unmatched to any gene: 3. The germline CDR1 and CDR2 sequences are SGHRS and YFSETQ. The CDR3 runs 15 residues. CDR3 amino acids: CASSLWQGDTGELFF. DNA for the CDR3: TGCGCCAGCAGCTTGTGGCAGGGGGACACCGGGGAGCTGTTTTTT.

This chain links TRBV5-8 with TRBJ2-2; the match to TRBD1 covers 11 bases. Germline V gene sequence: CDR1 SGHTS, CDR2 YDEGEE. CDR3 length: 15 residues. V lost 4 bases, J lost 5 bases, and 4 bases stayed unmatched. For the CDR3, the DNA is TGTGCCAGCAGCATAGGACAGGGGGCGACCGGGGAGCTGTTTTTT. This gives the protein CASSIGQGATGELFF.

The rearrangement links TRBV28 to TRBJ1-1, with a weak D call TRBD1 (5 bases). CDR1 is MDHEN and CDR2 is SYDVKM in the germline V gene. The CDR3 is 14 amino acids. Trimming removed 7 bases at V and 4 bases at J, with 16 bases between. CDR3 sequence: CASISGGVVTEAFF. CDR3 sequence (DNA): TGTGCCAGCATAAGTGGAGGGGTAGTCACTGAAGCTTTCTTT.

The chain uses TRBV4-1 and TRBJ1-5; D ambiguous. CDR3 length equals 15 residues. V was shortened by 1 base and J by 2 bases, with 9 bases between the two germline ends. Germline CDR1 is MGHRA and CDR2 is YSYEKL. Here the CDR3 DNA reads TGCGCCAGCAGCCAAGGGCTGGCAGGCAATCAGCCCCAGCATTTT. It yields the protein CASSQGLAGNQPQHF.

V gene TRBV5-6 combines with J gene TRBJ1-2, with 7 bases matching TRBD1. In germline, CDR1 is SGHDT, CDR2 YYEEEE. V trimming: 2 bases; J trimming: 5 bases; junction bases outside the gene matches: 3. The CDR3 spans 13 residues. Written as DNA, the CDR3 is TGTGCCAGCAGCTTAAGACAGGGTTATGGCTACACCTTC. The encoded protein is CASSLRQGYGYTF.

The chain combines TRBV7-2 with TRBJ1-1, with TRBD1 matching over 9 bases. The CDR3 is made up of 17 amino acids. CDR1 is SGHTA, CDR2 FQGNSA, per germline. Trimming took 2 bases from V and 4 from J; bases not matched to a gene: 11. In DNA form, the CDR3 reads TGTGCCAGCAGCTTACCGCCGACAGGGGGTAGGCCCACTGAAGCTTTCTTT. It encodes CASSLPPTGGRPTEAFF.

The chain carries TRBV3-1 (or the pseudogene TRBV3-2) and TRBJ2-7, with D hard to call. CDR1 LGHDT and CDR2 YNNKEL come from the germline V gene (reference sequence). The CDR3 length is 14 residues. V was shortened by 4 bases and J by 4 bases, with 14 bases between the two germline ends. As DNA, the CDR3 is TGTGCCAGCAGCCTTATTCTCTCCCCTTACGAGCAGTACTTC. Translation: CASSLILSPYEQYF.